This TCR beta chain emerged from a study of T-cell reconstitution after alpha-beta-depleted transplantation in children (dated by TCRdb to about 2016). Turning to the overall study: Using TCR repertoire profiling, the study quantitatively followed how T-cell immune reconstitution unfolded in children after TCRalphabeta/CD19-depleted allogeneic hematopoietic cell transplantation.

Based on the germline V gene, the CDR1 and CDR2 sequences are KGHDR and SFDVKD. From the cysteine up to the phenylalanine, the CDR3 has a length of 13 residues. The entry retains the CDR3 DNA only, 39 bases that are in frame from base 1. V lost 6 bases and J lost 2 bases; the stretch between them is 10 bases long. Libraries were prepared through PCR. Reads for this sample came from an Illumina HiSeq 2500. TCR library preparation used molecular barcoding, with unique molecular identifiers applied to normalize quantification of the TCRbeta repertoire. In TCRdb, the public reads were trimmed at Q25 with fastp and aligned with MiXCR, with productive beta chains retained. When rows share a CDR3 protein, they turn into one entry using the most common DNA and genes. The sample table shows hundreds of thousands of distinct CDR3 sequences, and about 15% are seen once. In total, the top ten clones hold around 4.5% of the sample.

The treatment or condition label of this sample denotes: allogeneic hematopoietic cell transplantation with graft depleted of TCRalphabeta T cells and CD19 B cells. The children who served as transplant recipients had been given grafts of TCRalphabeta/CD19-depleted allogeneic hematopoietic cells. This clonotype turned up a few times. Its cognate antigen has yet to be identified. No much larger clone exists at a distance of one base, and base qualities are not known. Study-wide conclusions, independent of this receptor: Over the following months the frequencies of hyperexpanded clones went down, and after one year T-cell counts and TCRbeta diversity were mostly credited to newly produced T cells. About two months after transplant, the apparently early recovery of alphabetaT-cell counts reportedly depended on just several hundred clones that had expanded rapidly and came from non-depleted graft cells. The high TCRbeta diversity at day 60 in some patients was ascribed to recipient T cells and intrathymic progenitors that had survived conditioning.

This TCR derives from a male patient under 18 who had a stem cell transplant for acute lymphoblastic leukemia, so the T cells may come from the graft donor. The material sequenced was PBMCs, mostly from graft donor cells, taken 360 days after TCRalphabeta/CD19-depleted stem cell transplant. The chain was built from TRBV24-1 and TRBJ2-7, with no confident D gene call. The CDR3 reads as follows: CATSIGGPYEQYF. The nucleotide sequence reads TGTGCCACCAGTATCGGCGGACCCTACGAGCAGTACTTC.